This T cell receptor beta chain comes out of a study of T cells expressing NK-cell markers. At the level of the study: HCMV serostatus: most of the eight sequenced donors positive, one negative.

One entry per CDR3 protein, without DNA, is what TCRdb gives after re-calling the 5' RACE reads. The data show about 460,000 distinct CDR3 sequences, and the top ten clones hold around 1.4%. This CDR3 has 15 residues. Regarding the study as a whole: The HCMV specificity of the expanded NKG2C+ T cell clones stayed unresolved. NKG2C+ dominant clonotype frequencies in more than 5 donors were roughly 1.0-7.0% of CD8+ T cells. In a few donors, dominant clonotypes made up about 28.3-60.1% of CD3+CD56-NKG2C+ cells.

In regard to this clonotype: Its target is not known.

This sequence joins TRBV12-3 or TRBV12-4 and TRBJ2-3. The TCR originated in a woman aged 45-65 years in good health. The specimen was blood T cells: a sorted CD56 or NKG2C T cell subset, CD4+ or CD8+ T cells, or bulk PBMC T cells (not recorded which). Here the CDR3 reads CASSQESSYIDTQYF.